Sequencing of this T cell receptor (beta chain) was carried out in a study of shared clonotypes between healthy human individuals. General observations from the study: Clonotype sharing among donors was thought likely to change with sequencing depth.

Germline CDR1 reads MNHNY; CDR2 reads SVGAGI (reference sequence). This CDR3 is 16 amino acids long. V lost 4 bases to trimming and J lost 3 bases, with 17 bases between them. Of note for this clone: The antigen remains undetermined.

Several immunoSEQ plates held equal portions of the genomic DNA taken from each subset. PBMC DNA, left unsorted, was sequenced on ten immunoSEQ deep assay plates. How the authors handled the data: Sequence data from immunoSEQ were junction-only and lacked quality scores; consequently, filtering differed. Using immunoSEQ multiplex PCR, the repertoire was profiled, and TCRdb retains in-frame clones only, with some absent. That table furnishes V, J and clone size, whereas the DNA furnished D and trimming. The top ten clones hold about 12% of a sample with about 500,000 clones, 70% to 80% of them seen once.

Sequencing used PBMCs. The V gene is TRBV6-6, the J gene TRBJ2-3; TRBD1 is a possible D gene (6 bases). This clonotype was obtained from a woman between 40 and 55 years old in good health. Some clones in this sample may be carry-over from other donors' samples. The CDR3, as DNA: TGTGCCAGCAGTTTGGGCACAGGGATGGTAACAGATACGCAGTATTTT. This gives the protein CASSLGTGMVTDTQYF.